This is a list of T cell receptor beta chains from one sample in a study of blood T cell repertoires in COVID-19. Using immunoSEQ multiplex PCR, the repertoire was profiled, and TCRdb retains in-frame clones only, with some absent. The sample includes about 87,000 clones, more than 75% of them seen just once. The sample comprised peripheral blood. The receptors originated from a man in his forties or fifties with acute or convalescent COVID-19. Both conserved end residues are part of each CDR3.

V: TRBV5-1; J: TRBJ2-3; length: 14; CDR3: CASSLLGGLDTQYF
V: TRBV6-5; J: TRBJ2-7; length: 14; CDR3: CASTTWEGGYEQYF
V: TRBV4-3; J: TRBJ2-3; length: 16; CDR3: CASSQDLTGGTDTQYF
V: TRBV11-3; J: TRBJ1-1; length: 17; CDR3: CASSLEGARDMNTEAFF
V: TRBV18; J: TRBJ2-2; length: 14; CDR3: CASSQAGGPGELFF
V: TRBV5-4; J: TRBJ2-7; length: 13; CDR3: CAITGDRGYEQYF
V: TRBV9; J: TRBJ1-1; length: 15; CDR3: CASSVAPTEVAEAFF
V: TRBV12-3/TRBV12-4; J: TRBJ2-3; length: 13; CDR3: CASRYRVLDTQYF
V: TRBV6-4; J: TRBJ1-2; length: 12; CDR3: CASSDSGYGYTF
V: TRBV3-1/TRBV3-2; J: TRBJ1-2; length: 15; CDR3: CASSQWEGGDYGYTF
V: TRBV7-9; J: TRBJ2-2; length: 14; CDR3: CASSTTSEPGELFF
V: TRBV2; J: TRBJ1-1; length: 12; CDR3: CASKNEVTEAFF
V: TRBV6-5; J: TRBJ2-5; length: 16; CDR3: CASSSKPRGPQETQYF
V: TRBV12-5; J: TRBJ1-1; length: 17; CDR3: CASGLVWGVWDNTEAFF
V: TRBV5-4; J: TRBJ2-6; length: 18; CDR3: CASSWGGISDSGANVLTF
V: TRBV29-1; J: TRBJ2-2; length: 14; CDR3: CSVVDRSTTGELFF
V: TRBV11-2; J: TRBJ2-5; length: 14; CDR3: CASSLGGGQETQYF
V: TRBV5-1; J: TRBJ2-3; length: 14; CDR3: CASSGGQGTDTQYF
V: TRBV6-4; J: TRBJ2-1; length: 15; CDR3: CASSTRLAGNNEQFF
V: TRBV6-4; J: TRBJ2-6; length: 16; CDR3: CASSASALSGANVLTF
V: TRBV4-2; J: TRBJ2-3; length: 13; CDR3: CASSQDRVDTQYF
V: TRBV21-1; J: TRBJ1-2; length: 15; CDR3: CASSKALGGCYGYTF
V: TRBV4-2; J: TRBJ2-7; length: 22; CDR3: CASSQGGLRLAGGPPARGEQYF
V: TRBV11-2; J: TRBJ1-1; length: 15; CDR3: CASSVRQGAGAEAFF
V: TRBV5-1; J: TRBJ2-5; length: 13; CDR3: CASSPGQQETQYF
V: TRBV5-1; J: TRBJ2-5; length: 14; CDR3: CASSLYGRQETQYF
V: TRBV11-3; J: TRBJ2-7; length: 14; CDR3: CASSPGTAVGEQYF
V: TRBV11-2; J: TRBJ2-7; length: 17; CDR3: CASSPWKYIDRVYEQYF
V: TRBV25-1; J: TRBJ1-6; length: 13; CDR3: CASSEGGIAPLHF
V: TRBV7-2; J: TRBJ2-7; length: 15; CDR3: CASSRHRTSDGEQYF
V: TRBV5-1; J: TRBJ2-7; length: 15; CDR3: CASSSDGQGYHEQYF
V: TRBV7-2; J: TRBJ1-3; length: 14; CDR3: CASSFSGAGNTIYF
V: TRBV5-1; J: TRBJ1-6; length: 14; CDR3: CASSLAGGDSPLHF
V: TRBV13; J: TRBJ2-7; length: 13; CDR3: CASSLGISPEQYF
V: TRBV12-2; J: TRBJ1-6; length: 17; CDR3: CASRLGDRGPYNSPLHF
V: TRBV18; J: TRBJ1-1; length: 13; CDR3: CASSPTDRAPAFF
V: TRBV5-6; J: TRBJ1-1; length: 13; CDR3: CASSKNMNTEAFF
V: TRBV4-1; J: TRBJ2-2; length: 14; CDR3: CASSLQGADGELFF
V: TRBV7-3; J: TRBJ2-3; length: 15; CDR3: CASSLSSGESDTQYF
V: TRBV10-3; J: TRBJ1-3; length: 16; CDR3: CAISESGGLGGNTIYF
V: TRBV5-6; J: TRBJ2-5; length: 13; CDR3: CASSLDRQETQYF
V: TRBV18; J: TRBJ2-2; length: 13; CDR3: CASSPRNSGELFF
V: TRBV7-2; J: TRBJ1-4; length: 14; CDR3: CASSLDRGSEKLFF
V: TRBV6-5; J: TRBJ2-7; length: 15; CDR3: CASSYSYRGGYEQYF
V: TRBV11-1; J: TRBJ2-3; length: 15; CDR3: CASSLAGGVADTQYF